This T cell receptor (beta chain) derives from a study of a mutant IDH1 vaccine in newly diagnosed glioma. About the study: Week 35 brought visit V12, which was followed by visit V13 at week 47.

About this clone itself: As yet, its antigen is unknown.

Clones were read by immunoSEQ multiplex PCR, and TCRdb kept only the in-frame ones, dropping some. The sample consists of tens of thousands of clones, 88% of them appearing once. Trimming cost V 5 bases and J 7 bases; bases outside gene matches: 14. Germline lookup yields CDR1 SGHAT and CDR2 FQDESV (reference sequence). This CDR3 has 16 residues. The sample's time point: week 35, safety follow-up. A single vaccine dose contained 300 ug of mutant IDH1 20-mer peptide, and topical imiquimod was used with it. Sequencing used PBMCs, obtained from a glioma patient whose treatment included an IDH1 peptide vaccine. This clonotype was sampled from a woman aged 35 to 49 with glioma. The chain recombines TRBV11-1 with TRBJ2-3, with 8 bases fitting TRBD2. The CDR3 DNA sequence: TGTGCCAGCAGCCCCCCGTCCCAGCGGGGGACGAATACGCAGTATTTT. Encoded protein: CASSPPSQRGTNTQYF.